The present T cell receptor (beta chain) was sequenced within a study of blood T cell repertoires in COVID-19. Looking at the study overall: Sites in the United States, Italy and Spain provided acute and convalescent COVID-19 samples. PBMCs, B-cell-depleted T cells, or T cells were the source of the cDNA or gDNA that made up the material.

Authors' analysis steps: Estimation of nucleated cell counts was performed using reference gene primer amplification. Sequencing used immunoSEQ multiplex PCR; TCRdb keeps in-frame clones, though not all of them. V and J calls and clone size come straight from that table; D and trimming were deduced from the DNA. This sample carries hundreds of thousands of clones, 87% of them seen once, and the ten largest clones take 1.5%. This clonotype was obtained from a middle-aged woman who had recovered from COVID-19. Sequenced input: peripheral blood.

CDR3 residues: CASSLTDRDNSNQPQHF. Written as DNA, the CDR3 is TGTGCCAGCAGCTTGACAGACAGGGACAATAGCAATCAGCCCCAGCATTTT. The genes are TRBV11-2 and TRBJ1-5; 7 bases line up with TRBD1. Germline V gives CDR1 SGHAT, CDR2 FQNNGV. CDR3 size: 17 residues. J was trimmed by 0 bases and V by 3 bases; bases with no gene match: 8.